One TCR beta chain is described in this entry. The data were taken from a study of blood T cell repertoires in COVID-19. About the study: Sites across the United States, Italy and Spain contributed samples from acute and convalescent COVID-19. Nucleic acid was either cDNA or gDNA, and it came from T cells, B-cell-depleted T cells, or PBMCs.

Original data processing: Scientists estimated how many nucleated cells there were by amplifying reference gene primers. Clones were read by immunoSEQ multiplex PCR, and TCRdb kept only the in-frame ones, dropping some. V, J and clone size derive from that table, while D and trimming were established from the DNA sequence. This table has around 260,000 clones, more than 80% appearing once. The CDR3 sequence is 14 residues long. Trimming took 2 bases from V and 3 from J, leaving 10 bases between them. The germline V gene has CDR1 SGHTA and CDR2 FQGNSA. The clonotype comes from a woman between 25 and 40 years old with active or convalescent COVID-19. Sequencing used peripheral blood. The genes are TRBV7-2 and TRBJ2-5; tentative D call: TRBD1 (5 bases). Here the CDR3 DNA reads TGTGCCAGCAGCTTATCCAGGGTCGAAGAGACCCAGTACTTC. Residues: CASSLSRVEETQYF.